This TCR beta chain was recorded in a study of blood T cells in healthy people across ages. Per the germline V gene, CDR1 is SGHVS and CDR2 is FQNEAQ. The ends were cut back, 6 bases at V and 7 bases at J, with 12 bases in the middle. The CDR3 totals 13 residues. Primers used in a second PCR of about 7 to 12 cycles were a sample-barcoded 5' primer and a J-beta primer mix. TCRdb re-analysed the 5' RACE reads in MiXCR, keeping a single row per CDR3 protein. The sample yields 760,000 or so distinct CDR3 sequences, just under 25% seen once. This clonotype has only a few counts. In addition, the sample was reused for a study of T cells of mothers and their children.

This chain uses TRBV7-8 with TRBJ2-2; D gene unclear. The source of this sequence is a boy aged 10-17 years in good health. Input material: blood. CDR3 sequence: CASSPSGIGELFF. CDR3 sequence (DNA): TGTGCCAGCAGTCCTTCCGGCATCGGGGAGCTGTTTTTT.